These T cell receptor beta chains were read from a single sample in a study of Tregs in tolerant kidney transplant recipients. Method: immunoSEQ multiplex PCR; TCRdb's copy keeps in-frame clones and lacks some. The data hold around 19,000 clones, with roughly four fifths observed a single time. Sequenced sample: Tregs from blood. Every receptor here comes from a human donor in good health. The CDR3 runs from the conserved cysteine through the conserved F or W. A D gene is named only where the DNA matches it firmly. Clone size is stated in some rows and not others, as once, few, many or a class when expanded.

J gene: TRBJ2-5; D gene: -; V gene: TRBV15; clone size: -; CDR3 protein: CATRGRVPGAQYF; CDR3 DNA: TGTGCCACCCGGGGGCGGGTGCCGGGGGCCCAGTACTTC
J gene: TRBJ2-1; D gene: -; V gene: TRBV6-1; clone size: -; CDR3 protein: CASNDSPGPYNEQFF; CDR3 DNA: TGTGCCAGCAATGACTCCCCCGGGCCCTACAATGAGCAGTTCTTC
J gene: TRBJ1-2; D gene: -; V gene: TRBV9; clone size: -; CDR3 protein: CASSVEEGRGYTF; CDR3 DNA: TGTGCCAGCAGCGTAGAGGAGGGGCGAGGCTACACCTTC
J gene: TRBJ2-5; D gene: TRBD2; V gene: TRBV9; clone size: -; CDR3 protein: CASSVGSGNPGGAETQYF; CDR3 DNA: TGTGCCAGCAGCGTGGGGTCGGGAAACCCCGGGGGGGCAGAGACCCAGTACTTC
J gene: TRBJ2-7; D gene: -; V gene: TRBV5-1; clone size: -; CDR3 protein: CASSFLGYEQYF; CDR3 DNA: TGCGCCAGCAGCTTTCTCGGCTACGAGCAGTACTTC
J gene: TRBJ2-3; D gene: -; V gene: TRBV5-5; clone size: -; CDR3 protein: CASIRGVEDTQYF; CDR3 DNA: TGTGCCAGCATACGGGGAGTTGAAGATACGCAGTATTTT
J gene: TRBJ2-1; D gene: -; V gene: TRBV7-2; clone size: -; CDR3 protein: CASSFGLIDNEQFF; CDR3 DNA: TGTGCCAGCAGCTTTGGGCTTATTGACAATGAGCAGTTCTTC
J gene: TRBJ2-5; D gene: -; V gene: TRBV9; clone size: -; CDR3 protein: CASSPWGGLQETQYF; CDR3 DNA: TGTGCCAGCAGCCCCTGGGGGGGGCTACAAGAGACCCAGTACTTC
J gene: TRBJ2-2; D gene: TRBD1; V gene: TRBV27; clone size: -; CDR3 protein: CASTPGGQKFGELFF; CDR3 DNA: TGTGCCAGCACCCCAGGGGGCCAAAAGTTCGGGGAGCTGTTTTTT
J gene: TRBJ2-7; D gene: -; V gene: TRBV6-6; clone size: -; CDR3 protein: CASSYRAYEQYF; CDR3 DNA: TGTGCCAGCAGTTACAGGGCCTACGAGCAGTACTTC
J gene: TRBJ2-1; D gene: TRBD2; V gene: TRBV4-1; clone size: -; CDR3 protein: CASSPRLAGGSYNEQFF; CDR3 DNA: TGCGCCAGCAGCCCCCGACTAGCGGGGGGATCCTACAATGAGCAGTTCTTC
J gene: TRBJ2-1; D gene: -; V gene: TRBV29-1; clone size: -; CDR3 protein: CSVGLALNEQFF; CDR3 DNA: TGCAGCGTTGGCCTGGCCCTCAATGAGCAGTTCTTC
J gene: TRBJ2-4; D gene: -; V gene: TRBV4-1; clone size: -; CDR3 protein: CASSQDRDTAMKGAKNIQYF; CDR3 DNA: TGCGCCAGCAGCCAAGATAGGGACACAGCCATGAAAGGAGCCAAAAACATTCAGTACTTC
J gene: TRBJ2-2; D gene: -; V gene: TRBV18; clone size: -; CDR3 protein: CASSPGLTNTGELFF; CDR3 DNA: TGTGCCAGCTCACCGGGCCTAACAAACACCGGGGAGCTGTTTTTT
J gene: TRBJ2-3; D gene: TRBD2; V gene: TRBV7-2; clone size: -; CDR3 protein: CASSRRGGGATDTQYF; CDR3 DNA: TGTGCCAGCAGCCGGCGGGGCGGGGGGGCTACAGATACGCAGTATTTT
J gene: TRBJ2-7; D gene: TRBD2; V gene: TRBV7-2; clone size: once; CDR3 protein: CASSPGRSGSGYEQYF; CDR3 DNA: TGTGCCAGCAGCCCGGGGAGAAGCGGGAGTGGATACGAGCAGTACTTC
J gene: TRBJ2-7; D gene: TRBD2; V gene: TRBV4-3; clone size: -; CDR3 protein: CASKRDPGLALEQYF; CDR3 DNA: TGCGCCAGCAAACGAGACCCGGGACTAGCCCTCGAGCAGTACTTC
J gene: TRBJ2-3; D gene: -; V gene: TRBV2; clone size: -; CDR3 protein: CASRFAGPTDTQYF; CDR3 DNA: TGTGCCAGCAGATTTGCGGGGCCCACAGATACGCAGTATTTT
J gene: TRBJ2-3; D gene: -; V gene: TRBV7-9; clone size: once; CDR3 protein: CASSPIWADRLSLTDTQYF; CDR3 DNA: TGTGCCAGCAGCCCAATATGGGCCGACAGGCTCAGTTTAACAGATACGCAGTATTTT
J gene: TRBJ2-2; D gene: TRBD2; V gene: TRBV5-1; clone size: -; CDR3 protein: CASSPRTSGGKNTGELFF; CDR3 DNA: TGCGCCAGCAGCCCACGGACTAGCGGGGGGAAAAACACCGGGGAGCTGTTTTTT
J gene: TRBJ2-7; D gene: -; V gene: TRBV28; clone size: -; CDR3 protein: CASSIAGSEQYF; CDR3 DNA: TGTGCCAGCAGTATAGCAGGGTCCGAGCAGTACTTC
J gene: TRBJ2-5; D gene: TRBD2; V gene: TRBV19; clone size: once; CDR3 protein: CASSIGASGAGETQYF; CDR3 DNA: TGTGCCAGTAGTATAGGGGCTAGCGGGGCGGGGGAGACCCAGTACTTC
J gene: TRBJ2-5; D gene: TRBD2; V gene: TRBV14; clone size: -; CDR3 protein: CASSPWGGGDETQYF; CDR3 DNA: TGTGCCAGCAGCCCTTGGGGGGGTGGCGACGAGACCCAGTACTTC
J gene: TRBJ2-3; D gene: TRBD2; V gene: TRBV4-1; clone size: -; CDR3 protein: CASSQESTGLVADTQYF; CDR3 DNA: TGCGCCAGCAGCCAAGAGAGTACGGGACTAGTCGCAGATACGCAGTATTTT
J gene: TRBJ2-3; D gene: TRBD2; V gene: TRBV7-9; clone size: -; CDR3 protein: CASSPTALAGGSGTQYF; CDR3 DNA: TGTGCCAGCAGCCCCACGGCACTAGCGGGGGGCTCAGGTACGCAGTATTTT
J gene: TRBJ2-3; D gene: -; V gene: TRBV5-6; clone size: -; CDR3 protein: CASSVFRWDDGGYF; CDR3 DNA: TGTGCCAGCAGCGTCTTTAGATGGGATGACGGGGGGTATTTT
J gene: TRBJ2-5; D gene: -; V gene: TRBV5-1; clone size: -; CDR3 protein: CASSSGLPQETQYF; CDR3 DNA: TGCGCCAGCAGCTCCGGACTACCCCAAGAGACCCAGTACTTC
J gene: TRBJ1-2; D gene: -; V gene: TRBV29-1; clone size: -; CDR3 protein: CSARVFYGYTF; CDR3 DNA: TGCAGCGCCAGGGTTTTCTATGGCTACACCTTC
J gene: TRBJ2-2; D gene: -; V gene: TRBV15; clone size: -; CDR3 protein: CATSRGGQDLHTGELFF; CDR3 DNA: TGTGCCACCAGCAGGGGGGGCCAGGATCTTCACACCGGGGAGCTGTTTTTT
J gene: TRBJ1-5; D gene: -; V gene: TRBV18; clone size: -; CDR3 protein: CASSAVGESPQHF; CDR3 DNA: TGTGCCAGCTCCGCGGTAGGGGAATCGCCCCAGCATTTT
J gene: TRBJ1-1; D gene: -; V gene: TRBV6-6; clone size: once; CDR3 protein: CASSYGGINTEAFF; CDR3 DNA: TGTGCCAGCAGTTACGGCGGGATAAACACTGAAGCTTTCTTT
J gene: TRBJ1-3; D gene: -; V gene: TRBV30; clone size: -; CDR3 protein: CAWSALMGTGNTIYF; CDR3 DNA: TGTGCCTGGAGTGCCTTAATGGGGACGGGAAACACCATATATTTT
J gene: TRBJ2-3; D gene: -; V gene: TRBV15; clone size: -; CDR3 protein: CATSRERGEGTDTQYF; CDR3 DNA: TGTGCCACCAGCAGAGAGAGGGGAGAGGGCACAGATACGCAGTATTTT
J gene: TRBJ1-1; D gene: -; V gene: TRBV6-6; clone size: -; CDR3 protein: CASSTQPGFGNTEAFF; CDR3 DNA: TGTGCCAGCAGCACCCAACCGGGGTTTGGGAACACTGAAGCTTTCTTT
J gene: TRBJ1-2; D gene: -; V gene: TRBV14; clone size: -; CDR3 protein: CATGVPGGRSGYTF; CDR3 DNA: TGTGCCACTGGAGTCCCCGGGGGGCGGTCTGGCTACACCTTC
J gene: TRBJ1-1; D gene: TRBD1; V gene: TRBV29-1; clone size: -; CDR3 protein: CSVESVRGRTEAFF; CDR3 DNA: TGCAGCGTTGAGTCGGTGAGGGGGCGCACTGAAGCTTTCTTT
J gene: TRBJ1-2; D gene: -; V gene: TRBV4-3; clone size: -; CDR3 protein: CASSQDWVIGLGDYGYTF; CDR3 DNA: TGCGCCAGCAGCCAAGATTGGGTCATTGGCCTCGGAGACTATGGCTACACCTTC
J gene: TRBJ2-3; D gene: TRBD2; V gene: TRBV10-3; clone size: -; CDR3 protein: CAISESYLGTSGTDTQYF; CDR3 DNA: TGTGCCATCAGTGAGTCGTACCTAGGGACTAGCGGCACAGATACGCAGTATTTT
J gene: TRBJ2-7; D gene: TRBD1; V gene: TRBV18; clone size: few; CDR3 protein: CASSPRSQGGPHEQYF; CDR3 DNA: TGTGCCAGCTCACCAAGAAGTCAAGGGGGCCCTCACGAGCAGTACTTC
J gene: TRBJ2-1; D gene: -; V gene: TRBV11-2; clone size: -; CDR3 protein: CASSHIEGSGREQFF; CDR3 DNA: TGTGCCAGCAGCCACATCGAGGGGTCCGGAAGAGAGCAGTTCTTC
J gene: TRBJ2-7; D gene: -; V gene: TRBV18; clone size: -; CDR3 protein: CASSPPTAYEQYF; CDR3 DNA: TGTGCCAGCTCACCACCGACAGCATACGAGCAGTACTTC
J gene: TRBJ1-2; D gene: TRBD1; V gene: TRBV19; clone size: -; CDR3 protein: CASRPTGGNYGYTF; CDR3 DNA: TGTGCCAGTCGCCCGACAGGGGGTAACTATGGCTACACCTTC
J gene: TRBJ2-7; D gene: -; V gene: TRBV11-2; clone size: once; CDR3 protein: CASSLGLGFSSYEQYF; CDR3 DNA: TGTGCCAGCAGCTTAGGGCTAGGGTTCAGCTCCTACGAGCAGTACTTC
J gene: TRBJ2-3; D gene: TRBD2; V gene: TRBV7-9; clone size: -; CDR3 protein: CASSLAGGPADTQYF; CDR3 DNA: TGTGCCAGCAGCTTAGCGGGAGGGCCCGCAGATACGCAGTATTTT
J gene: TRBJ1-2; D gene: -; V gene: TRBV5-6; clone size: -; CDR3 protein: CASSLALRRSYGYTF; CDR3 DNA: TGTGCCAGCAGCCTGGCCTTACGGAGATCCTATGGCTACACCTTC
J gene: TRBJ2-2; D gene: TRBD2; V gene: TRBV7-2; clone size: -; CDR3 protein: CASSSGLGGNTGELFF; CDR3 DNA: TGTGCCAGCAGCTCGGGACTAGGAGGGAACACCGGGGAGCTGTTTTTT
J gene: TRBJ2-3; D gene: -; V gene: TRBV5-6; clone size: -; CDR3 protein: CASSFGGTSTDTQYF; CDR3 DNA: TGTGCCAGCAGCTTTGGTGGTACTAGCACAGATACGCAGTATTTT
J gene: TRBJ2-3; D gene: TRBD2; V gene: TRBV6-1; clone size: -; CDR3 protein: CASSALSGGATDTQYF; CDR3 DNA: TGTGCCAGCAGTGCCTTGAGCGGGGGGGCTACAGATACGCAGTATTTT